These 26 T cell receptor beta chains share one sample of origin, sequenced in a study of shared clonotypes between healthy human individuals (dated by TCRdb to the early 2020s). CD8 naive samples were obtained by positive selection for CCR7 among CD45RO-negative cells, yielding a CD45RA+CCR7+ population from which TemRA cells were excluded. Receptor libraries were prepared by the immunoSEQ multiplex PCR assay. The clones in this table, taken by TCRdb from immuneACCESS, are in-frame only. Not every clone is retained; where verified, under half of the shortfall comes from an unresolved V gene, and the cause of the rest is unknown. This sample has around 2.1 million clones in its table, and just over 90% of those were observed once. The ten largest make up around 1.7% of the sample. What was sequenced was naive CD8+ T cells from PBMCs. The sample's cell subset or site label, decoded: CD45RA+CCR7+. Receptor source: a man aged 18 to 35 in good health. Some clones in this sample may be carry-over from other donors' samples.

This clone occurred a few times. The rearrangement uses TRBV7-8 and TRBJ1-5; D is ambiguous. This CDR3 is built from 14 residues. V lost 1 base, J lost 7 bases, and 11 bases lay in between. Germline CDR1 is SGHVS and CDR2 is FQNEAQ. CDR3 DNA sequence: TGTGCCAGCAGCTTAGGCGACATCAGGCAGCCCCAGCATTTT. This gives the protein CASSLGDIRQPQHF. Full variable domain (rest looked up from reference TRBV7-8 and TRBJ1-5): GAGVSQSPRYKVAKRGQDVALRCDPISGHVSLFWYQQALGQGPEFLTYFQNEAQLDKSGLPSDRFFAERPEGSVSTLKIQRTQQEDSAVYLCASSLGDIRQPQHFGDGTRLSIL.

CDR3 amino acids: CASSYAQDGEQFF. In DNA, the CDR3 is TGTGCCAGCAGTTACGCGCAGGATGGAGAGCAGTTCTTC. The J gene is TRBJ2-1, the V gene TRBV6-5, with D unclear. CDR3 size: 13 residues. Germline CDR1 and CDR2: MNHEY and SVGAGI. Trimming removed 2 bases from V and 10 bases from J, with 12 bases in between.

The chain uses TRBV7-9 and TRBJ2-5; 7 bases are a match to TRBD2. This CDR3 region has 16 residues. Germline CDR1 is SEHNR and CDR2 is FQNEAQ (reference sequence). V was clipped by 5 bases and J by 0 bases; unmatched bases: 9. This CDR3 is CASSPRGWGYQETQYF. CDR3 DNA sequence: TGTGCCAGCAGCCCGCGGGGGTGGGGGTACCAAGAGACCCAGTACTTC. The whole variable domain, filled in from reference TRBV7-9 and TRBJ2-5, reads DTGVSQNPRHKITKRGQNVTFRCDPISEHNRLYWYRQTLGQGPEFLTYFQNEAQLEKSRLLSDRFSAERPKGSFSTLEIQRTEQGDSAMYLCASSPRGWGYQETQYFGPGTRLLVL.

As regards this clone: Other nucleotide sequences in the sample specify the same CDR3. V is TRBV28 and J is TRBJ1-5, with 7 bases that match TRBD1. Germline V lookup: CDR1 MDHEN, CDR2 SYDVKM. The CDR3 has 14 amino acids. Trimming removed 5 bases from V and 2 bases from J; junction bases left unmatched: 3. This CDR3 is CASSRTGGNQPQHF. The CDR3 coding sequence is TGTGCCAGCAGTCGGACAGGCGGCAATCAGCCCCAGCATTTT.

This chain links TRBV29-1 with TRBJ1-1; no reliable D call. The germline V gene encodes CDR1 SQVTM and CDR2 ANQGSEA. This CDR3 spans 12 amino acids. The V end was cut by 7 bases, the J end by 4 bases, with 13 bases between. CDR3 loop: CSAEPGRTEAFF. CDR3 sequence (DNA): TGCAGCGCCGAGCCCGGTCGCACTGAAGCTTTCTTT.

V usage is TRBV5-8 and J usage is TRBJ1-1, with D perhaps matching TRBD1 (6 bases). Germline CDR1 SGHTS, CDR2 YDEGEE. The CDR3 runs to 15 residues. Trimming pared 0 bases from V and 0 bases from J, leaving 9 bases between. For the CDR3, the DNA is TGTGCCAGCAGCTTGGGTCCAGGGGTGAACACTGAAGCTTTCTTT. Translating it yields CASSLGPGVNTEAFF.

The chain recombines TRBV7-8 with TRBJ2-2, with D possibly being TRBD2 (6 bases). The CDR3 loop spans 13 amino acids. Per the germline V gene, CDR1 is SGHVS and CDR2 is FQNEAQ. Deletions cut 4 bases from V and 5 bases from J, with 8 bases between. The DNA for the CDR3 is TGTGCCAGCAGCTGGGGGAGGACCGGGGAGCTGTTTTTT. This codes for CASSWGRTGELFF.

This chain connects TRBV7-9 to TRBJ2-6; D is unclear. Deletions cut 2 bases from V and 2 bases from J, with 13 bases between. Germline assignment: CDR1 SEHNR and CDR2 FQNEAQ (reference sequence). The CDR3 has 17 amino acids. CDR3 in amino acids: CASSLNRVPAGANVLTF. As DNA, the CDR3 is TGTGCCAGCAGCTTAAACCGGGTCCCTGCTGGGGCCAACGTCCTGACTTTC.

DNA of the CDR3: TGTGCCAGCAGCCTTGACAGGCCGCCAGATACGCAGTATTTT. It codes for CASSLDRPPDTQYF. The chain employs TRBV7-6 and TRBJ2-3; D may be TRBD1 (6 bases). The CDR3 totals 14 residues. Per germline, CDR1 SGHVS and CDR2 FNYEAQ. Trimming shortened V by 5 bases and J by 4 bases, and 13 bases separated the two germline ends.

The chain couples TRBV29-1 to TRBJ2-1, with 14 bases lining up with TRBD2. J gave up 9 bases and V 1 base, and 5 bases lay outside the gene matches. This CDR3 contains 15 residues. Germline loops: CDR1 SQVTM, CDR2 ANQGSEA. Here the CDR3 DNA reads TGCAGCGTTGAAGTTGGACTAGCGGGAGGAGGTGAGCAGTTCTTC. It specifies CSVEVGLAGGGEQFF.

This clone has just a few counts. Other DNA sequences in this sample translate to the same CDR3. This rearrangement joins TRBV27 to TRBJ1-1, with D unclear. V lost 6 bases to trimming and J lost 0 bases, with 5 bases between them. The CDR3 covers 12 residues. The germline CDR1 and CDR2 sequences are MNHEY and SMNVEV (reference sequence). CDR3 DNA sequence: TGTGCCAGCAGCAGCATGAACACTGAAGCTTTCTTT. Residues: CASSSMNTEAFF.

The chain recombines TRBV20-1 with TRBJ2-7; D is undetermined. The germline CDR1 and CDR2 sequences are DFQATT and SNEGSKA (reference sequence). Deletions cut 2 bases from V and 3 bases from J, with 5 bases between. The CDR3 runs to 11 residues. CDR3 sequence: CSARKDYEQYF. CDR3 sequence (DNA): TGCAGTGCTAGAAAGGACTACGAGCAGTACTTC.

As regards this clone: The sample holds other DNA sequences that translate to the same CDR3. The rearrangement uses TRBV30 and TRBJ1-1, with D possibly being TRBD1 (5 bases). The length of the CDR3 is 13 residues. V lost 0 bases to trimming and J lost 2 bases, with 7 bases between them. Germline V gene data show CDR1 as GTSNPN and CDR2 as SVGIG (reference sequence). This chain's CDR3 is CAWSVGGNTEAFF. CDR3 in DNA: TGTGCCTGGAGTGTGGGGGGAAACACTGAAGCTTTCTTT. Combining the CDR3 with reference TRBV30 and TRBJ1-1 gives the whole variable domain SQTIHQWPATLVQPVGSPLSLECTVEGTSNPNLYWYRQAAGRGLQLLFYSVGIGQISSEVPQNLSASRPQDRQFILSSKKLLLSDSGFYLCAWSVGGNTEAFFGQGTRLTVV.

The V gene is TRBV6-5, the J gene TRBJ1-1, with TRBD1 as a possible D gene (6 bases). The V end was cut by 6 bases, the J end by 6 bases, with 17 bases between. CDR3 length: 14 amino acids. Germline V CDR1 and CDR2: MNHEY, SVGAGI. CDR3 loop: CASSLGGVGAEAFF. CDR3 DNA sequence: TGTGCCAGCAGCCTAGGGGGGGTCGGCGCTGAAGCTTTCTTT.

V usage is TRBV4-2 and J usage is TRBJ2-7, with 8 bases that match TRBD2. The germline V gene encodes CDR1 LGHNA and CDR2 YNFKEQ. The CDR3 sequence is 16 residues long. Trimming cost V 4 bases and J 5 bases; bases outside gene matches: 13. The CDR3 here is CASSLKTGTRSNEQYF. The DNA of the CDR3 is TGTGCCAGCAGCCTGAAAACCGGGACTAGGAGCAACGAGCAGTACTTC.

This clone was counted a single time. The chain recombines TRBV2 with TRBJ2-1; the match to TRBD2 covers 10 bases. V dropped 6 bases and J dropped 9; count of bases not matched to a gene: 8. From germline, CDR1 is SNHLY and CDR2 FYNNEI. This CDR3 comprises 14 residues. In nucleotides, the CDR3 is TGTGCCAGCAGAAGCGGGAGGGCCGGGGGTGAGCAGTTCTTC. This encodes CASRSGRAGGEQFF.

The chain couples TRBV6-5 to TRBJ2-7; tentative D call: TRBD1 (6 bases). There are 14 residues in the CDR3. Per germline, CDR1 MNHEY and CDR2 SVGAGI. The germline V and J ends were trimmed by 4 bases and 0 bases, with 10 bases remaining between them. CDR3 residues: CASSFGDISYEQYF. In nucleotides, the CDR3 is TGTGCCAGCAGTTTCGGGGACATCTCCTACGAGCAGTACTTC.

The V gene is TRBV10-3, the J gene TRBJ2-1, with D tentatively TRBD1 (6 bases). Germline V CDR1 and CDR2: ENHRY, SYGVKD. V lost 6 bases and J lost 9, with 9 bases in between. This CDR3 spans 11 amino acids. The CDR3 bases are TGTGCCATCAGCAGGGGTACTGAGCAGTTCTTC. Protein product: CAISRGTEQFF.

The chain couples TRBV28 to TRBJ2-7; 9 bases line up with TRBD1. The CDR3 is 15 residues long. Germline CDR1 reads MDHEN; CDR2 reads SYDVKM. V lost 0 bases to trimming and J lost 3 bases; unmatched junction nucleotides: 3. CDR3 amino acids: CASSLWTDRGYEQYF. CDR3 nucleotide sequence: TGTGCCAGCAGTTTATGGACGGACAGGGGCTACGAGCAGTACTTC.

The J gene is TRBJ2-7, the V gene TRBV28; the D gene is possibly TRBD2 (5 bases). This CDR3 has 13 amino acids. V was pared by 7 bases and J by 3 bases, with 13 bases between. Per germline, CDR1 MDHEN and CDR2 SYDVKM. CDR3 in amino acids: CASIRGVGYEQYF. Here the CDR3 DNA reads TGTGCCAGCATTCGGGGAGTGGGCTACGAGCAGTACTTC.

This chain connects TRBV7-9 to TRBJ2-1; tentatively, D is TRBD1 (5 bases). Per the germline V gene, CDR1 is SEHNR and CDR2 is FQNEAQ (reference sequence). Between the trimmed V and J ends, which lost 6 bases and 8 bases, there was a span of 11 bases. The CDR3 runs 12 residues. The CDR3 region has the DNA TGTGCCAGCAGGCCAGGGTACGATGAGCAGTTCTTC. Amino acids: CASRPGYDEQFF.

This chain uses TRBV6-1 with TRBJ2-1, with 8 bases lining up with TRBD2. This CDR3 spans 14 amino acids. The V gene end was trimmed by 3 bases and the J gene end by 8 bases; junction bases not matched to a gene: 6. CDR1 MNHNS and CDR2 SASEGT come from the germline V gene. This CDR3 is CASSDRGLVYEQFF. The CDR3 DNA sequence: TGTGCCAGCAGTGACCGGGGACTAGTGTATGAGCAGTTCTTC.

The CDR3 is CASSLSTDSYEQYF. In DNA form, the CDR3 reads TGTGCCAGCAGCTTATCTACGGACTCCTACGAGCAGTACTTC. The V call is TRBV7-9, the J call TRBJ2-7; D remains ambiguous. CDR3 length: 14 residues. CDR1 is SEHNR, CDR2 FQNEAQ, per germline (reference sequence). The ends were cut back, 2 bases at V and 0 bases at J, with 8 bases in the middle.

J is TRBJ1-1 and V is TRBV6-6; D remains ambiguous. The CDR3 runs 12 residues. Deletions cut 6 bases from V and 5 bases from J, with 10 bases between. Germline lookup yields CDR1 MNHNY and CDR2 SVGAGI (reference sequence). This chain's CDR3 is CASSNTRTEAFF. DNA for the CDR3: TGTGCCAGCAGCAATACTAGGACTGAAGCTTTCTTT.

The chain recombines TRBV19 with TRBJ1-2; D gene ambiguous. The CDR3 is 10 residues long. Trimming cost V 9 bases and J 8 bases, with 10 bases left between them. Germline values: CDR1 LNHDA, CDR2 SQIVND (reference sequence). This CDR3 reads CASRLGGYTF. CDR3 in DNA: TGTGCCAGCAGACTCGGGGGCTACACCTTC.

The chain combines TRBV28 with TRBJ2-2; 9 nucleotides align to TRBD2. Germline assignment: CDR1 MDHEN and CDR2 SYDVKM. J gave up 6 bases and V 4 bases, and 9 bases lay outside the gene matches. The CDR3 consists of 16 residues. The CDR3 DNA sequence: TGTGCCAGCAGTTCGACGGGACTAGCAGGGGCCGGGGAGCTGTTTTTT. Translating gives CASSSTGLAGAGELFF.